A selection of T cell receptor beta chains follows, all from one sample in a study of blood T cell repertoires in COVID-19. Sequencing was performed with immunoSEQ multiplex PCR; in TCRdb, only in-frame clones are kept and a portion is missing. The table has about 140,000 clones, roughly 84% seen once. The sequencing sample was made of PBMCs or T cells enriched from blood (not recorded which). The receptors stem from a man aged 70-80 years who had been exposed to COVID-19. Both conserved end residues are part of each CDR3. A D gene is named only where the DNA matches it firmly. Size is omitted from some rows. Given values are once, few, many or a class for expanded clones.

J gene: TRBJ2-1
clone size: -
V gene: TRBV19
D gene: -
CDR3 protein: CASSPPRVSGEQFF
CDR3 DNA: TGTGCCAGTAGTCCGCCCAGGGTGTCGGGTGAGCAGTTCTTC

J gene: TRBJ2-3
clone size: -
V gene: TRBV24-1
D gene: -
CDR3 protein: CATSERLNTDTQYF
CDR3 DNA: TGTGCCACCAGTGAACGACTGAACACAGATACGCAGTATTTT

J gene: TRBJ1-5
clone size: -
V gene: TRBV5-6
D gene: -
CDR3 protein: CASSVGGGNGPQHF
CDR3 DNA: TGTGCCAGCAGCGTGGGGGGCGGAAACGGGCCCCAGCATTTT

J gene: TRBJ2-2
clone size: -
V gene: TRBV7-9
D gene: -
CDR3 protein: CASSLATGTGELFF
CDR3 DNA: TGTGCCAGCAGCTTAGCCACAGGGACCGGGGAGCTGTTTTTT

J gene: TRBJ2-7
clone size: -
V gene: TRBV9
D gene: TRBD1
CDR3 protein: CASSGTGTGWNEQYF
CDR3 DNA: TGTGCCAGCAGCGGGACCGGGACAGGGTGGAACGAGCAGTACTTC

J gene: TRBJ1-2
clone size: -
V gene: TRBV4-3
D gene: -
CDR3 protein: CASSQANNQANYGYTF
CDR3 DNA: TGCGCCAGCAGCCAAGCCAACAATCAGGCGAACTATGGCTACACCTTC

J gene: TRBJ2-3
clone size: once
V gene: TRBV5-4
D gene: TRBD2
CDR3 protein: CASSPGLAVTDTQYF
CDR3 DNA: TGTGCCAGCAGCCCGGGACTAGCGGTCACAGATACGCAGTATTTT

J gene: TRBJ2-3
clone size: -
V gene: TRBV30
D gene: -
CDR3 protein: CAWSVRLVSDTQYF
CDR3 DNA: TGTGCCTGGAGTGTAAGACTAGTGAGCGATACGCAGTATTTT

J gene: TRBJ1-1
clone size: few
V gene: TRBV7-3
D gene: -
CDR3 protein: CASSSINTEAFF
CDR3 DNA: TGTGCCAGCAGCTCCATTAACACTGAAGCTTTCTTT

J gene: TRBJ1-6
clone size: many
V gene: TRBV7-2
D gene: -
CDR3 protein: CASSLGGENSPLHF
CDR3 DNA: TGTGCCAGCAGCTTAGGCGGGGAGAATTCACCCCTCCACTTT

J gene: TRBJ2-7
clone size: -
V gene: TRBV20-1
D gene: -
CDR3 protein: CSASPGGYEQYF
CDR3 DNA: TGCAGTGCTAGTCCTGGGGGGTACGAGCAGTACTTC

J gene: TRBJ1-1
clone size: -
V gene: TRBV27
D gene: TRBD1
CDR3 protein: CASSIWGRTGSPEAFF
CDR3 DNA: TGTGCCAGCAGCATCTGGGGACGGACAGGCTCTCCCGAAGCTTTCTTT